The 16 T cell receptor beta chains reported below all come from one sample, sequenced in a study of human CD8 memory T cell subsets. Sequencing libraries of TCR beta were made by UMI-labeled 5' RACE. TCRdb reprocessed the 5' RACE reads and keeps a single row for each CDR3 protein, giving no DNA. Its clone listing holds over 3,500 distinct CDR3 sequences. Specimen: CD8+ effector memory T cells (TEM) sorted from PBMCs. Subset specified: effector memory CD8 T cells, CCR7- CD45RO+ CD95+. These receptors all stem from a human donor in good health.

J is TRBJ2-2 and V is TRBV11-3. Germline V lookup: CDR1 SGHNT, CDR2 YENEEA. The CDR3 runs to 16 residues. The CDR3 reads CASSERVVANTGELFF. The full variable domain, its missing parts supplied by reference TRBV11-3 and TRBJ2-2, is EAGVVQSPRYKIIEKKQPVAFWCNPISGHNTLYWYLQNLGQGPELLIRYENEEAVDDSQLPKDRFSAERLKGVDSTLKIQPAELGDSAVYLCASSERVVANTGELFFGEGSRLTVL.

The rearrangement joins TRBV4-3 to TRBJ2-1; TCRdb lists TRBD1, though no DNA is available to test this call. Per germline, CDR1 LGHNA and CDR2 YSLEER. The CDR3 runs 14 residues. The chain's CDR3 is CASSPQGTLNEQFF.

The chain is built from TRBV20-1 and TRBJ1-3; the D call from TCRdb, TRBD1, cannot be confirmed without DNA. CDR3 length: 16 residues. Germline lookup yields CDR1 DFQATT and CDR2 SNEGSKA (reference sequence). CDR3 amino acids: CSARAPTAPSGNTIYF.

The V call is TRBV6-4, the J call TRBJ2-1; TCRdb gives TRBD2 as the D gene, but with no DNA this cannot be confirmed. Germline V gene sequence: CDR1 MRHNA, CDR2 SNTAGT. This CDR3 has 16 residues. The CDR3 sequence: CASSDGAESSYNEQFF.

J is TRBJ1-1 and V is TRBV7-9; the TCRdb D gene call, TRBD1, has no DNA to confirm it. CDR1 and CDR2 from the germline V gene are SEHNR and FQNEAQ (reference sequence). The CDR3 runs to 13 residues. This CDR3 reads CAGVWSANTEAFF. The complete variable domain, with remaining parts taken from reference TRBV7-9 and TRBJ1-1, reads DTGVSQNPRHKITKRGQNVTFRCDPISEHNRLYWYRQTLGQGPEFLTYFQNEAQLEKSRLLSDRFSAERPKGSFSTLEIQRTEQGDSAMYLCAGVWSANTEAFFGQGTRLTVV.

CDR3: CAIGQGASTNYGYTF. This chain connects TRBV10-3 to TRBJ1-2; the D gene TCRdb calls, TRBD1, cannot be checked with no DNA. The length of the CDR3 is 15 residues. Germline V lookup: CDR1 ENHRY, CDR2 SYGVKD.

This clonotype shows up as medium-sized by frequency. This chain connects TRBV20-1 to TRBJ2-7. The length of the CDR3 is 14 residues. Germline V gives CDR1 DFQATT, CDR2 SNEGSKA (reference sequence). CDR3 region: CSANREEVGYEQYF.

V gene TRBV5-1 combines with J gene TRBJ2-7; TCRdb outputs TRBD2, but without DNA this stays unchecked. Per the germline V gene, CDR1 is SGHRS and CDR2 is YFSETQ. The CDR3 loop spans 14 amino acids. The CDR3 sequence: CASSLLPFSYEQYF.

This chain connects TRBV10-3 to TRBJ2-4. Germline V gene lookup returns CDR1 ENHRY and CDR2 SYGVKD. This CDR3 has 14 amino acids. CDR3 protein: CAISEGVAKNIQYF.

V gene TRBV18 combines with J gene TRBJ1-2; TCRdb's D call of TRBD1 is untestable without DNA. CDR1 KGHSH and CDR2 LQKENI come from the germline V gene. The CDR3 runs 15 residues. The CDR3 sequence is CASSPGQEGNYGYTF.

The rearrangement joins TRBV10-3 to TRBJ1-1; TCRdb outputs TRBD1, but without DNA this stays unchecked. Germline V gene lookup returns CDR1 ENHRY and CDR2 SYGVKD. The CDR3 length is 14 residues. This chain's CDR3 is CAISEGQGNTEAFF.

The CDR3 is CASSQEIHYEQYF. V usage is TRBV4-3 and J usage is TRBJ2-7. The CDR3 length is 13 residues. The germline V gene encodes CDR1 LGHNA and CDR2 YSLEER.

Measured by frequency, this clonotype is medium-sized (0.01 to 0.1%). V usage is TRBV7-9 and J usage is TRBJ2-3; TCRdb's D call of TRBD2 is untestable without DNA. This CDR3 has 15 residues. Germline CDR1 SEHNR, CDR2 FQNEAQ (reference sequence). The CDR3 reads CASSSLGGGGDTQYF.

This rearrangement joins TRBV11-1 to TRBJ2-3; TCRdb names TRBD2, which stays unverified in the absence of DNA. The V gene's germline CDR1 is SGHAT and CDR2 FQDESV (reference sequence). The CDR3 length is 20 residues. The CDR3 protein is CASSLWERRERHRYTDTQYF.

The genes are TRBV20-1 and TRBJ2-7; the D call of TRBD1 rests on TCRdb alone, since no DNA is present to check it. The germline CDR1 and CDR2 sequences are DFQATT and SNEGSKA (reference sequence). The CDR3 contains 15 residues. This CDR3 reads CSAGVGGTDTYEQYF.

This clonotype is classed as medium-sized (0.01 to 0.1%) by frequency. This chain's CDR3 is CSARPSDTEAFF. V is TRBV20-1 and J is TRBJ1-1. The CDR3 has 12 amino acids. CDR1 DFQATT and CDR2 SNEGSKA come from the germline V gene (reference sequence).